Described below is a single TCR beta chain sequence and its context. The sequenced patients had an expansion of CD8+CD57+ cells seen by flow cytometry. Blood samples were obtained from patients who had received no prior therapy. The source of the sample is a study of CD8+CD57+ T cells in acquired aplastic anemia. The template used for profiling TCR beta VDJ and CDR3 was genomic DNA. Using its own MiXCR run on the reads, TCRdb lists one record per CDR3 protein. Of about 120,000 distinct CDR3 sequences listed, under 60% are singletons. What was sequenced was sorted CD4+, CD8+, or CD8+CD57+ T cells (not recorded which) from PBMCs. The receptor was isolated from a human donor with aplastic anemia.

The CDR3 nucleotides read TGTGCCAGCAGCCCAAGGGGCAGGTTAGCCTATTCACCCCTCCACTTT. Protein: CASSPRGRLAYSPLHF. V usage is TRBV4-2 and J usage is TRBJ1-6; D possibly corresponds to TRBD1 (5 bases). The CDR3 has 16 amino acids. Germline assignment: CDR1 LGHNA and CDR2 YNFKEQ. V gave up 4 bases and J gave up 8 bases, with 18 bases separating them.